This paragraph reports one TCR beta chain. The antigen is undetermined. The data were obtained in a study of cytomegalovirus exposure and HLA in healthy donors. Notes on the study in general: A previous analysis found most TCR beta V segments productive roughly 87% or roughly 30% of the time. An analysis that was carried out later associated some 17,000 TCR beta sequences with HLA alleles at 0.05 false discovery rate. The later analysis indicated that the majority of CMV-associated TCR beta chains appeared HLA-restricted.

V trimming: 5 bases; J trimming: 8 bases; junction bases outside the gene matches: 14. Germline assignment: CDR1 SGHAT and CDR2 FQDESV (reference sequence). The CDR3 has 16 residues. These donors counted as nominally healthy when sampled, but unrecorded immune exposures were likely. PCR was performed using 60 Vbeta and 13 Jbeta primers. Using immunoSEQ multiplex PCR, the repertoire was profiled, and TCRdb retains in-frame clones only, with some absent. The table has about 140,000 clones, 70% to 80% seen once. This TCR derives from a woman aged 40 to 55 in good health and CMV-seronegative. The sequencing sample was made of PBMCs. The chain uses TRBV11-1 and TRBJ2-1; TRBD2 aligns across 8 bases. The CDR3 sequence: CASSRKGLEGWDEQFF. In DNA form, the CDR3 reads TGTGCCAGCAGCCGTAAGGGACTAGAGGGGTGGGATGAGCAGTTCTTC.